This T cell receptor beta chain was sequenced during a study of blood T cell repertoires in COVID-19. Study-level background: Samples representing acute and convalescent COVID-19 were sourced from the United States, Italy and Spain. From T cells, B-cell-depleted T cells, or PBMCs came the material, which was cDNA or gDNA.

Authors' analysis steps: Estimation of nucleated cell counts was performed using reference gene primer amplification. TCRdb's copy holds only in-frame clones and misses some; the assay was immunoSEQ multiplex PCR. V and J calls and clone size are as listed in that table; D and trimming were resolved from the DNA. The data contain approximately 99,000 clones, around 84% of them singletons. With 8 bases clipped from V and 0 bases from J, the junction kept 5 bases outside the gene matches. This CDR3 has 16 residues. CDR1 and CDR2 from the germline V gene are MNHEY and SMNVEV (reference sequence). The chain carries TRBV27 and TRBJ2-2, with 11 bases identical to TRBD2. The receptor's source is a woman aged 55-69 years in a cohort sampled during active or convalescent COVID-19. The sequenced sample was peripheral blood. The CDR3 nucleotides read TGTGCCAGCCGATTGACTAGCGGGGCGAACACCGGGGAGCTGTTTTTT. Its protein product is CASRLTSGANTGELFF.